The 19 T cell receptor beta chains below were found in one sample sequenced in a study of blood T cells in healthy people across ages. A sample-barcoded 5' primer and a J-beta primer mix were used in a second PCR of roughly 7 to 11 cycles. Each CDR3 protein is one row after TCRdb ran MiXCR on the 5' RACE reads. The sample lists under 2 million distinct CDR3 sequences, 34% seen once, with around 11% in the top ten. Material: blood. The receptors were sampled from a woman aged 30 to 39 in good health.

This clonotype has only a few counts. V is TRBV20-1 and J is TRBJ2-1; D ambiguous. The ends were cut back, 6 bases at V and 3 bases at J, with 15 bases in the middle. There are 14 residues in the CDR3. Germline lookup yields CDR1 DFQATT and CDR2 SNEGSKA (reference sequence). In nucleotides, the CDR3 is TGCAGTGCAGGCCCCGAATGGAGCTACAATGAGCAGTTCTTC. This encodes CSAGPEWSYNEQFF.

This rearrangement joins TRBV6-2 or TRBV6-3 to TRBJ1-1; the D is unclear. Germline V CDR1 and CDR2: MNHEY, SVGEGT. The CDR3 contains 15 residues. V lost 2 bases and J 6 bases, leaving 16 bases between the germline ends. CDR3 sequence: CASSYVDVLRSEAFF. In DNA form, the CDR3 reads TGTGCCAGCAGTTACGTGGACGTTCTACGGTCTGAAGCTTTCTTT.

The V gene is TRBV20-1, the J gene TRBJ2-5; 11 nucleotides align to TRBD2. The CDR3 extends over 16 amino acids. Per germline, CDR1 DFQATT and CDR2 SNEGSKA (reference sequence). Trimming at V came to 1 base and at J to 6 bases, leaving 10 bases not matched to a gene. The CDR3 reads CSARVDSGGAMKTQYF. Here the CDR3 DNA reads TGCAGTGCTAGAGTCGATAGCGGGGGGGCCATGAAGACCCAGTACTTC.

The chain recombines TRBV2 with TRBJ2-1, with D possibly matching TRBD2 (5 bases). Germline V gives CDR1 SNHLY, CDR2 FYNNEI. V was clipped by 6 bases and J by 1 base, with 16 bases between them. CDR3 length equals 16 residues. CDR3 sequence: CASRDLAAGSYNEQFF. The CDR3 nucleotides are TGTGCCAGCAGGGATCTAGCAGCCGGGTCCTACAATGAGCAGTTCTTC. Using reference TRBV2 and TRBJ2-1 for the parts outside the CDR3, the full variable domain is EPEVTQTPSHQVTQMGQEVILRCVPISNHLYFYWYRQILGQKVEFLVSFYNNEISEKSEIFDDQFSVERPDGSNFTLKIRSTKLEDSAMYFCASRDLAAGSYNEQFFGPGTRLTVL.

A remark on this clonotype: Mismatch with germline at one junction end may stem from a read error. The chain links TRBV29-1 to TRBJ2-7; TRBD1 agrees at 8 bases. Germline CDR1 and CDR2: SQVTM and ANQGSEA. This CDR3 has 13 residues. This chain's CDR3 is CSGGQGYSYGQYF. The CDR3 region has the DNA TGCAGCGGCGGACAGGGTTACTCCTACGGGCAGTACTTC.

The CDR3 spells CSVKPDLAGNTGELFF. The CDR3, as DNA: TGCAGCGTCAAACCCGACCTAGCGGGGAACACCGGGGAGCTGTTTTTT. The chain joins TRBV29-1 to TRBJ2-2, with 8 bases aligning to TRBD2. V shed 6 bases and J 1 base; nucleotides not matched to a gene: 10. Germline CDR1 reads SQVTM; CDR2 reads ANQGSEA. This CDR3 spans 16 amino acids.

A note on this clonotype: At one boundary the junction diverges from the germline segment, which might be a read error. The chain combines TRBV18 with TRBJ2-7; D tentatively fits TRBD1 or TRBD2 (5 bases each). The CDR3 is 13 residues long. Germline CDR1 reads KGHSH; CDR2 reads LQKENI. The CDR3 DNA reads as TGCGCCAGCTCACCATGGGGGACCTACGAGCAGTACTTC. Protein sequence: CASSPWGTYEQYF.

This clonotype has a count of ten or more. The CDR3 spells CASSGLNQETQYF. The CDR3 nucleotides are TGTGCCAGTTCGGGGCTCAACCAAGAGACCCAGTACTTC. The chain has TRBV6-1 and TRBJ2-5; D assignment may be TRBD1 or TRBD2 (5 bases each). The CDR3 covers 13 residues. The V end was cut by 9 bases, the J end by 0 bases, with 11 bases between. Germline V lookup: CDR1 MNHNS, CDR2 SASEGT.

V usage is TRBV11-2 and J usage is TRBJ2-7; the match to TRBD1 covers 10 bases. Germline CDR1 is SGHAT and CDR2 is FQNNGV. V was pared by 2 bases and J by 5 bases, with 6 bases of the junction left unmatched. This CDR3 comprises 15 residues. The DNA of the CDR3 is TGTGCCAGCAGCTTAATGACAGGGGGCTTCGACGAGCAGTACTTC. Translated, it gives CASSLMTGGFDEQYF. Based on the CDR3 plus reference TRBV11-2 and TRBJ2-7, the full variable domain is EAGVAQSPRYKIIEKRQSVAFWCNPISGHATLYWYQQILGQGPKLLIQFQNNGVVDDSQLPKDRFSAERLKGVDSTLKIQPAKLEDSAVYLCASSLMTGGFDEQYFGPGTRLTVT.

This chain joins TRBV27 and TRBJ1-5; D is ambiguous. The CDR3 has 14 amino acids. Per the germline V gene, CDR1 is MNHEY and CDR2 is SMNVEV (reference sequence). The ends were cut back, 6 bases at V and 7 bases at J, with 16 bases in the middle. CDR3 bases: TGTGCCAGCAGCCCCCACCGGGGTGGGCAGCCCCAGCATTTT. Its protein product is CASSPHRGGQPQHF.

This sequence joins TRBV11-2 and TRBJ2-7; D is unresolved. From germline, CDR1 is SGHAT and CDR2 FQNNGV. V was trimmed by 1 base and J by 3 bases, leaving 16 bases between them. CDR3 length equals 16 residues. The CDR3 DNA sequence: TGTGCCAGCAGCTTAGGCGGTTTGGGCCGGGTCTACGAGCAGTACTTC. It encodes CASSLGGLGRVYEQYF.

The genes are TRBV4-1 and TRBJ2-7, with D tentatively TRBD2 (6 bases). The CDR3 totals 17 residues. The V and J ends lost 2 bases and 3 bases respectively, with 20 bases between them. Germline V gene lookup returns CDR1 MGHRA and CDR2 YSYEKL. The CDR3 DNA reads as TGCGCCAGCAGCCAAACTACGAGTGGGGGGAAATTCTACGAGCAGTACTTC. This translates into CASSQTTSGGKFYEQYF.

J is TRBJ2-1 and V is TRBV5-5; D not resolved. Germline CDR1 reads SGHKS; CDR2 reads YYEKEE (reference sequence). The CDR3 is 13 residues long. Trimming took off 3 bases at V and 4 bases at J, with 8 bases between the two ends. The CDR3 here is CASSWPGYNEQFF. The CDR3 nucleotides read TGTGCCAGCAGCTGGCCAGGATACAATGAGCAGTTCTTC.

In this sample, this clonotype turned up a few times. The gene calls are TRBV4-2 and TRBJ2-3; 12 bases line up with TRBD2. CDR3 length: 17 amino acids. Losses at the gene ends were 1 base for V and 0 bases for J; bases not matched to a gene: 2. Per germline, CDR1 LGHNA and CDR2 YNFKEQ. This chain's CDR3 is CASSQGGTSGSTDTQYF. Here the CDR3 DNA reads TGTGCCAGCAGCCAAGGTGGGACTAGCGGGAGCACAGATACGCAGTATTTT.

V usage is TRBV21-1 and J usage is TRBJ2-1. TRBV21-1 is shown as a pseudogene. CDR3 length: 18 residues. The CDR3 nucleotides read TGTGCCAGCAGCGCAAAAAAAAGGCTCTGGAGCTCCTACAATGAGCAGTTCTTC. It encodes CASSAKKRLWSSYNEQFF.

The chain uses TRBV6-5 and TRBJ1-2; D gene ambiguous. Germline V gene lookup returns CDR1 MNHEY and CDR2 SVGAGI. The V end lost 1 base, the J end lost 8 bases, and 8 bases lay between the germline ends. The CDR3 is 12 residues long. CDR3 residues: CASSYWGAGYTF. CDR3 nucleotides: TGTGCCAGCAGTTACTGGGGAGCCGGCTACACCTTC.

This clonotype was detected only once. V gene TRBV20-1 combines with J gene TRBJ2-3; TRBD1 might be the D (6 bases). Trimming took 6 bases from V and 0 from J, leaving 19 bases between them. CDR1 and CDR2 from the germline V gene are DFQATT and SNEGSKA (reference sequence). This CDR3 is 16 amino acids long. CDR3 in amino acids: CSAPGPGQLSTDTQYF. As DNA, the CDR3 is TGCAGTGCCCCCGGTCCGGGACAACTTAGCACAGATACGCAGTATTTT.

The V and J genes are TRBV11-2 and TRBJ2-4; TRBD1 matches at 7 bases. The V gene end was trimmed by 8 bases and the J gene end by 0 bases; junction bases not matched to a gene: 7. The CDR3 has 15 residues. CDR1 is SGHAT and CDR2 is FQNNGV in the germline V gene. CDR3 loop: CASAEGTVAKNIQYF. The CDR3 region has the DNA TGTGCCAGCGCTGAAGGGACAGTAGCCAAAAACATTCAGTACTTC.

This sequence joins TRBV10-2 and TRBJ2-1; 7 nucleotides match TRBD1. The trim removed 6 bases at V and 9 bases at J, leaving 5 bases unmatched. Germline V CDR1 and CDR2: WSHSY, SAAADI. There are 12 residues in the CDR3. CDR3 sequence: CASRDPGGEQFF. The CDR3 DNA reads as TGCGCCAGCAGGGACCCAGGGGGTGAGCAGTTCTTC.